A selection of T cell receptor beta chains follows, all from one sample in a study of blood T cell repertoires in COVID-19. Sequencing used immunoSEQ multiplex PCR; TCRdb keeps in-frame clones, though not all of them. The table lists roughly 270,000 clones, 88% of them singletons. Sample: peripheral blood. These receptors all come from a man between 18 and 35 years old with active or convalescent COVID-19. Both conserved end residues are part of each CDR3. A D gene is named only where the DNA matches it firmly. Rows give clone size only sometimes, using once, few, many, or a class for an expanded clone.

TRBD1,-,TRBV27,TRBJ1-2,CASSFGQGNGYTF,TGTGCCAGCAGTTTCGGACAGGGTAATGGCTACACCTTC
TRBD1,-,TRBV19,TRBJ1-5,CASSSGQGSWRSNQPQHF,TGTGCCAGTAGTTCAGGACAGGGCTCCTGGAGGAGCAATCAGCCCCAGCATTTT
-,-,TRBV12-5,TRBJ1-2,CASGLVTGGDGYTF,TGTGCTAGTGGTTTGGTTACTGGAGGGGACGGCTACACCTTC
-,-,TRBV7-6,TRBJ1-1,CASSFVAVDRNTEAFF,TGTGCCAGCAGCTTTGTCGCGGTGGACAGGAACACTGAAGCTTTCTTT
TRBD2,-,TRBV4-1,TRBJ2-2,CASSGLRGGATGELFF,TGCGCCAGCAGCGGTCTACGCGGGGGGGCCACCGGGGAGCTGTTTTTT
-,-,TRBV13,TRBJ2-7,CASSSTHRIYEQYF,TGTGCCAGCAGCTCTACCCACCGAATTTACGAGCAGTACTTC
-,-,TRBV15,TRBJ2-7,CATSRAGVYEQYF,TGTGCCACCAGCAGGGCAGGGGTCTACGAGCAGTACTTC
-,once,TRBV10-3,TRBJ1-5,CAISESTRWSNQPQHF,TGTGCCATCAGTGAGTCGACAAGGTGGAGCAATCAGCCCCAGCATTTT
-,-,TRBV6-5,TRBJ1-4,CASTRLSSGGKLFF,TGTGCCAGCACAAGACTCTCTTCCGGAGGAAAACTGTTTTTT
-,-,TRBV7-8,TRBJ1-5,CASSLDDSSNQPQHF,TGTGCCAGCAGCTTAGATGACAGTAGCAATCAGCCCCAGCATTTT
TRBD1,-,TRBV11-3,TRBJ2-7,CASSFSGTGGAEQYF,TGTGCCAGCAGCTTTTCCGGGACAGGGGGCGCCGAGCAGTACTTC
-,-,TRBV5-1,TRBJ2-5,CASSYSSGIRETQYF,TGCGCCAGCAGTTACTCATCAGGGATTCGCGAGACCCAGTACTTC
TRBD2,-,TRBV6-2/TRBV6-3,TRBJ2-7,CASSYSMGRRGGYEQYF,TGTGCCAGCAGTTACTCCATGGGACGACGGGGGGGCTACGAGCAGTACTTC
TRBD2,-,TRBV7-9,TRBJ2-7,CASSLVLAGGLSYEQYF,TGTGCCAGCAGCTTAGTCCTAGCGGGGGGCCTTAGTTACGAGCAGTACTTC
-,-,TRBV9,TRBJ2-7,CASSGRDSSYEQYF,TGTGCCAGCAGCGGCAGGGATAGCTCCTACGAGCAGTACTTC
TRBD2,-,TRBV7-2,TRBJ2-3,CASSPSGGTPGRTQYF,TGTGCCAGCAGCCCTAGCGGGGGGACCCCCGGGAGGACGCAGTATTTT
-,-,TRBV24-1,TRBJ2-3,CATSPLTGGDTQYF,TGTGCCACCTCCCCCCTGACAGGTGGGGATACGCAGTATTTT
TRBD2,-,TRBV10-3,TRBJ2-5,CAISGRGLAGGSRETQYF,TGTGCCATCAGTGGAAGGGGACTAGCGGGGGGTAGTCGGGAGACCCAGTACTTC
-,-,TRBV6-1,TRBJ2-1,CASSEDAPTGYYNEQFF,TGTGCCAGCAGTGAAGATGCTCCGACAGGATACTACAATGAGCAGTTCTTC
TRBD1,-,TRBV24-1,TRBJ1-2,CATSEPQGAVHTSYGYTF,TGTGCCACCAGTGAACCGCAGGGGGCAGTGCACACTTCCTATGGCTACACCTTC
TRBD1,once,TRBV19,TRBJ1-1,CASSTRTGLTEAFF,TGTGCCAGTAGTACCCGGACAGGGTTAACTGAAGCTTTCTTT
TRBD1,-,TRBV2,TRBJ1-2,CASSERQGPPNYGYTF,TGTGCCAGCAGTGAGAGACAGGGGCCCCCTAACTATGGCTACACCTTC
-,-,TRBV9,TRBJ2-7,CASSPTGVGEQYF,TGTGCCAGCAGCCCAACGGGGGTAGGCGAGCAGTACTTC
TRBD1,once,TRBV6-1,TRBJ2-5,CASSGPDRGLGETQYF,TGTGCCAGCAGTGGCCCGGACAGGGGGCTAGGAGAGACCCAGTACTTC
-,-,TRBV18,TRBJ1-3,CASSLGYSGNTIYF,TGTGCCAGCTCCCTAGGCTACTCTGGAAACACCATATATTTT
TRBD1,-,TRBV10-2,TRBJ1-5,CASSPGTGGDQPQHF,TGCGCCAGCAGCCCCGGGACAGGGGGCGATCAGCCCCAGCATTTT